The 29 T cell receptor beta chains below come from one sample, sequenced in a study of CD8+ T cells in alopecia areata. RNA was extracted and reverse transcribed into cDNA as the sequencing template. Measured with immunoSEQ multiplex PCR; TCRdb has only the in-frame clones, and not every one. Of tens of thousands of clones in the sample, less than 65% are singletons; the top ten hold about a sixth. Sequences were obtained from NKG2D-high CD8+ T cells sorted from blood. All receptors derive from a human donor with alopecia areata.

J is TRBJ2-1 and V is TRBV5-1; no reliable D call. Germline CDR1 SGHRS, CDR2 YFSETQ. CDR3 length equals 17 residues. V shed 3 bases and J shed 5 bases, with 21 bases lying between them. The CDR3 nucleotides are TGCGCCAGCAGCTCCTTAGGGCTTAACAACATTGACAATGAGCAGTTCTTC. The encoded protein is CASSSLGLNNIDNEQFF.

This chain uses TRBV11-2 with TRBJ2-7; D remains ambiguous. This CDR3 contains 12 residues. V dropped 1 base and J dropped 3 bases, with 4 bases sitting between them. CDR1 and CDR2 from the germline V gene are SGHAT and FQNNGV. CDR3 in DNA: TGTGCCAGCAGCTTAGGGGACTACGAGCAGTACTTC. It translates to CASSLGDYEQYF.

The chain joins TRBV28 to TRBJ2-1, with a weak D call TRBD1 (5 bases). The CDR3 consists of 13 residues. Looked up from germline, CDR1 is MDHEN and CDR2 is SYDVKM. V lost 2 bases and J 6 bases, leaving 8 bases between the germline ends. CDR3 nucleotide sequence: TGTGCCAGCAGTTTACTCGACAGCAATGAGCAGTTCTTC. This sequence encodes CASSLLDSNEQFF.

This clone occurred a few times. As DNA, the CDR3 is TGTGCCAGCAGCTTCCCGGGGGACTACGAGCAGTACTTC. Translating gives CASSFPGDYEQYF. The chain combines TRBV7-9 with TRBJ2-7; D is possibly TRBD2 (6 bases). CDR3 length: 13 amino acids. V lost 3 bases, J lost 3 bases, and 9 bases lay in between. Germline lookup yields CDR1 SEHNR and CDR2 FQNEAQ (reference sequence).

The V gene is TRBV7-9, the J gene TRBJ1-2, with D unclear. The ends were cut back, 2 bases at V and 4 bases at J, with 11 bases in the middle. CDR3 length: 14 amino acids. Germline CDR1 SEHNR, CDR2 FQNEAQ (reference sequence). The CDR3 sequence is CASSLSGSSYGYTF. The CDR3 DNA sequence: TGTGCCAGCAGCTTATCGGGGTCCAGCTATGGCTACACCTTC.

The gene calls are TRBV4-3 and TRBJ2-5, with 7 bases aligning to TRBD1. CDR3 size: 16 residues. Trimming removed 2 bases from V and 3 bases from J; junction bases left unmatched: 9. Germline V gives CDR1 LGHNA, CDR2 YSLEER. The CDR3 nucleotides are TGCGCCAGCAGCCAATCGCGCAGGGGGTGGAAAGAGACCCAGTACTTC. The encoded protein is CASSQSRRGWKETQYF.

The rearrangement uses TRBV6-6 and TRBJ2-3; D remains ambiguous. In germline, CDR1 is MNHNY, CDR2 SVGAGI (reference sequence). The CDR3 has 15 residues. The V end lost 4 bases, the J end lost 3 bases, and 14 bases lay between the germline ends. As DNA, the CDR3 is TGTGCCAGCAGTTCTGGGCTCGAAGGTACAGATACGCAGTATTTT. Protein product: CASSSGLEGTDTQYF.

This clone has a handful of counts. This chain connects TRBV29-1 to TRBJ2-5; 8 bases fit TRBD2. Trimming at V came to 3 bases and at J to 2 bases, leaving 11 bases not matched to a gene. The germline gives CDR1 SQVTM, CDR2 ANQGSEA. The CDR3 loop spans 16 amino acids. In nucleotides, the CDR3 is TGCAGCGTTGACCCGGGAGGGCCGACTTGGCAAGAGACCCAGTACTTC. Protein sequence: CSVDPGGPTWQETQYF.

This clone has only a few counts. The V gene is TRBV18, the J gene TRBJ2-7; 8 bases line up with TRBD1. Per germline, CDR1 KGHSH and CDR2 LQKENI. With V trimmed by 1 base and J by 4 bases, 3 bases remained unmatched. The CDR3 is made up of 14 amino acids. In DNA form, the CDR3 reads TGTGCCAGCTCACCACAGGACAGGGTTTACGAGCAGTACTTC. It translates to CASSPQDRVYEQYF.

In regard to this clone: Possible read error: a much larger clone is one base away. This chain links TRBV6-5 with TRBJ2-1; no clear D gene. Germline CDR1 and CDR2: MNHEY and SVGAGI. This CDR3 spans 12 amino acids. V was clipped by 6 bases and J by 7 bases, with 10 bases between them. The CDR3 is CASSLSGNEQFF. The CDR3 region has the DNA TGTGCCAGCAGCTTATCTGGGAATGAGCAGTTCTTC.

The chain couples TRBV4-1 to TRBJ2-7, with D perhaps TRBD1 or TRBD2 (6 bases each). This CDR3 contains 16 residues. Trimming left V 0 bases short and J 3 bases short, with 15 bases between. Germline V lookup: CDR1 MGHRA, CDR2 YSYEKL. Here the CDR3 reads CASSQDLRRDNYEQYF. As DNA, the CDR3 is TGCGCCAGCAGCCAAGATCTTCGGCGGGACAACTACGAGCAGTACTTC.

The rearrangement joins TRBV27 to TRBJ2-5; no clear D gene. The CDR3 runs 13 residues. Germline lookup yields CDR1 MNHEY and CDR2 SMNVEV (reference sequence). The V and J ends lost 5 bases and 4 bases respectively, with 11 bases between them. The CDR3 sequence: CASSIRNRETQYF. CDR3 nucleotides: TGTGCCAGCAGTATTCGTAACCGAGAGACCCAGTACTTC.

V is TRBV18 and J is TRBJ1-5; D perhaps matches TRBD1 (6 bases). CDR1 and CDR2 (germline): KGHSH, LQKENI. The CDR3 is 14 amino acids. The V end was cut by 4 bases, the J end by 5 bases, with 12 bases between. The CDR3 nucleotides read TGTGCCAGCTCACTAGACAGGTCCCATCAGCCCCAGCATTTT. Translated: CASSLDRSHQPQHF.

The V call is TRBV30, the J call TRBJ2-2, with unresolved D. CDR1 and CDR2 from the germline V gene are GTSNPN and SVGIG (reference sequence). The CDR3 sequence is 14 residues long. Trimming took off 3 bases at V and 3 bases at J, with 11 bases between the two ends. The CDR3 sequence is CAWSQDSYTGELFF. The CDR3 bases are TGTGCCTGGAGCCAAGACTCGTACACCGGGGAGCTGTTTTTT.

This clone occurred a few times. The J gene is TRBJ1-5, the V gene TRBV28; TRBD1 matches 8 bases. Losses at the gene ends were 6 bases for V and 5 bases for J; bases not matched to a gene: 9. Per the germline V gene, CDR1 is MDHEN and CDR2 is SYDVKM. The CDR3 spans 15 residues. CDR3 sequence: CASRQPGTGYQPQHF. The CDR3 DNA sequence: TGTGCCAGCAGACAACCCGGGACAGGCTATCAGCCCCAGCATTTT.

This clone has more than one count but fewer than ten. The chain links TRBV2 to TRBJ2-1; D unresolved. From germline, CDR1 is SNHLY and CDR2 FYNNEI. Trimming removed 4 bases at V and 4 bases at J, with 8 bases between. This CDR3 contains 13 residues. The CDR3 is CASSVALYNEQFF. DNA of the CDR3: TGTGCCAGCAGTGTAGCTTTGTACAATGAGCAGTTCTTC.

The gene calls are TRBV6-1 and TRBJ2-3, with TRBD1 matching over 7 bases. CDR3 length equals 16 residues. Germline CDR1 and CDR2: MNHNS and SASEGT. The V and J ends lost 4 bases and 2 bases, in that order; junction bases with no gene match: 9. The CDR3 region has the DNA TGTGCCAGCAGTGCCCCGTACAGGGGAACCACAGATACGCAGTATTTT. Amino acid sequence: CASSAPYRGTTDTQYF.

J is TRBJ2-7 and V is TRBV4-1, with TRBD1 identical over 8 bases. The CDR3 spans 15 residues. The V gene's germline CDR1 is MGHRA and CDR2 YSYEKL. V gave up 1 base and J gave up 3 bases; unmatched junction bases: 5. CDR3 nucleotide sequence: TGCGCCAGCAGCCAAGGGACAGGGTCGGTCTACGAGCAGTACTTC. Translation: CASSQGTGSVYEQYF.

The chain has TRBV10-3 and TRBJ2-5; 13 nucleotides align to TRBD2. The CDR3 has 16 amino acids. V lost 2 bases to trimming and J lost 2 bases; unmatched junction nucleotides: 2. Germline V gene data show CDR1 as ENHRY and CDR2 as SYGVKD. CDR3 in amino acids: CAISERTSGGQETQYF. The CDR3 DNA reads TGTGCCATCAGTGAGAGGACTAGCGGGGGACAAGAGACCCAGTACTTC.

The genes are TRBV12-5 and TRBJ1-1; D gene ambiguous. The germline V and J ends were trimmed by 0 bases and 3 bases, with 17 bases remaining between them. The CDR3 extends over 17 amino acids. Germline loops: CDR1 LGHNT, CDR2 FRNRAP. CDR3: CASGLVVASDGDTEAFF. The DNA of the CDR3 is TGTGCTAGTGGTTTGGTAGTGGCATCTGATGGTGACACTGAAGCTTTCTTT. Complete variable domain (other parts from reference TRBV12-5 and TRBJ1-1): DARVTQTPRHKVTEMGQEVTMRCQPILGHNTVFWYRQTMMQGLELLAYFRNRAPLDDSGMPKDRFSAEMPDATLATLKIQPSEPRDSAVYFCASGLVVASDGDTEAFFGQGTRLTVV.

The chain's CDR3 is CASSQRNPEDTQYF. CDR3 coding DNA: TGTGCCAGCAGCCAGAGGAATCCCGAGGATACGCAGTATTTT. This sequence joins TRBV4-2 and TRBJ2-3; D remains unclear. The CDR3 has 14 amino acids. V was cut by 3 bases and J by 6 bases, with 13 bases left in between. Germline V gene lookup returns CDR1 LGHNA and CDR2 YNFKEQ.

The chain couples TRBV28 to TRBJ2-3, with 11 bases fitting TRBD2. The CDR3 is made up of 21 amino acids. V shed 2 bases, J shed 8 bases, and the junction held 24 bases outside the gene matches. From germline, CDR1 is MDHEN and CDR2 SYDVKM. CDR3 sequence reads: CASSLRTLPDELAGAPGTQYF. The DNA of the CDR3 is TGTGCCAGCAGTTTACGGACTCTACCCGACGAACTAGCGGGGGCTCCGGGTACGCAGTATTTT.

The chain is built from TRBV28 and TRBJ2-1; TRBD2 is a possible D gene (6 bases). CDR1 MDHEN and CDR2 SYDVKM come from the germline V gene. This CDR3 contains 15 residues. V was pared by 7 bases and J by 1 base, with 14 bases between. CDR3 bases: TGTGCCAGCATAAGGGTGGCGGGATCCTACAATGAGCAGTTCTTC. Translating gives CASIRVAGSYNEQFF.

The CDR3 spells CASSFNSEEQYF. The CDR3 DNA follows: TGTGCCAGCAGTTTTAATTCGGAGGAGCAGTACTTC. This rearrangement joins TRBV27 to TRBJ2-7; D is unclear. Trimming cost V 3 bases and J 7 bases, with 10 bases left between them. The CDR3 loop spans 12 amino acids. Germline V gene lookup returns CDR1 MNHEY and CDR2 SMNVEV (reference sequence).

V is TRBV29-1 and J is TRBJ2-2; 9 bases map to TRBD1. J lost 8 bases, V lost 7 bases, and 8 bases had no gene match. CDR3 length: 13 residues. In germline, CDR1 is SQVTM, CDR2 ANQGSEA. CDR3 loop: CSAGTGYTGELFF. The CDR3 DNA reads as TGCAGCGCCGGGACAGGGTATACTGGGGAGCTGTTTTTT.

This clone was detected a few times. The V call is TRBV7-9, the J call TRBJ2-5; tentatively, D is TRBD1 (8 bases). CDR3 length equals 15 residues. CDR1 is SEHNR and CDR2 is FQNEAQ in the germline V gene (reference sequence). V dropped 5 bases and J dropped 1 base, with 14 bases sitting between them. The CDR3 loop is CASSLQGGFQETQYF. DNA for the CDR3: TGTGCCAGCAGCCTACAGGGGGGGTTCCAAGAGACCCAGTACTTC. The variable domain in full, completed from reference TRBV7-9 and TRBJ2-5, reads DTGVSQNPRHKITKRGQNVTFRCDPISEHNRLYWYRQTLGQGPEFLTYFQNEAQLEKSRLLSDRFSAERPKGSFSTLEIQRTEQGDSAMYLCASSLQGGFQETQYFGPGTRLLVL.

V is TRBV7-9 and J is TRBJ2-7; the match to TRBD1 covers 8 bases. The CDR3 spans 14 residues. V gave up 5 bases and J gave up 1 base; unmatched junction bases: 4. CDR1 is SEHNR and CDR2 is FQNEAQ in the germline V gene (reference sequence). The CDR3 DNA reads TGTGCCAGCAGCCGGACAGGGAGTTCCTACGAGCAGTACTTC. It codes for CASSRTGSSYEQYF.

This clone was seen a single time. J is TRBJ1-6 and V is TRBV7-9, with 7 bases matching TRBD1. This CDR3 contains 15 residues. The junction had 6 bases not matched to a gene; V was cut back by 3 bases and J by 7 bases. Germline V gene sequence: CDR1 SEHNR, CDR2 FQNEAQ (reference sequence). CDR3 in DNA: TGTGCCAGCAGCTTGGAGCAGGGGGGGAATTCACCCCTCCACTTT. This gives the protein CASSLEQGGNSPLHF.

The J gene is TRBJ1-1, the V gene TRBV19; 7 positions match TRBD1. The germline gives CDR1 LNHDA, CDR2 SQIVND (reference sequence). The V segment lost 4 bases and the J segment 0 bases; nucleotides outside the gene matches: 2. This CDR3 spans 14 amino acids. Here the CDR3 reads CASSNRGLNTEAFF. In DNA, the CDR3 is TGTGCCAGTAGTAACAGGGGCTTGAACACTGAAGCTTTCTTT.